Reported below is one T cell receptor beta chain. Antigen unknown. These data originate in a study of T cell responses to AZD1222 COVID-19 vaccine. Overall study results and limits: Spike-wide coverage was observed for vaccine-associated CD4 TCRs, with dominant responses at 160-218 and 743-854. There were mostly white British donors and more females than males, and clonal diversity was possibly underestimated. Repertoires were sampled only after the peak T cell response. Reportedly, nearly half the spike-specific TCRs target unmutated variant regions.

Germline V lookup: CDR1 SGHTA, CDR2 FQGTGA. Trimming cost V 2 bases and J 6 bases; bases outside gene matches: 3. The CDR3 is 15 residues long. The data were produced by immunoSEQ multiplex PCR, yet TCRdb's version contains in-frame clones alone and is incomplete. The data show about 100,000 clones, 80% to 90% seen once. The source material was peripheral blood, sampled on day 0 of AZD1222 vaccination. The clonotype comes from an adult in good health. This chain connects TRBV7-3 to TRBJ2-1; the match to TRBD1 covers 11 bases. The CDR3 is CASSLAGTGGNEQFF. The CDR3 coding sequence is TGTGCCAGCAGCTTAGCTGGGACAGGGGGCAATGAGCAGTTCTTC.